This T cell receptor beta chain was recovered during a study of Graves' ophthalmopathy and Graves' hyperthyroidism. Study-level information: Hyperthyroidism was classified as stable if no ophthalmopathy occurred within 18 months of follow-up. General study points: Separation of ophthalmopathy from stable hyperthyroidism was achieved by a 13-signature model, at around 88% sensitivity and roughly 77% specificity. The model forecast ophthalmopathy progression, reaching roughly 71% sensitivity and approximately 79% specificity.

Researchers took RNA transcripts and amplified TCR beta CDR3 regions from them. HTBI-primed RT-PCR formed the first round, and a multiplex PCR formed the second. In TCRdb, the multiplex PCR reads were re-called with MiXCR into one record per CDR3 protein. Of over a million distinct CDR3 sequences listed, around a third are singletons. This clonotype came up many times. Its antigen is unidentified. Germline V gives CDR1 MNHEY, CDR2 SVGAGI. The CDR3 length is 13 residues. J gave up 7 bases and V 5 bases, and 7 bases lay outside the gene matches. The TCR was taken from an adult man with Graves' hyperthyroidism. Sequencing input: peripheral blood or thyroid tissue (not recorded which). The V and J genes are TRBV6-5 and TRBJ1-2; 7 bases are a match to TRBD1. CDR3 DNA sequence: TGTGCCAGCAGTGCGACCCACAGGGGTGGCTACACCTTC. It translates to CASSATHRGGYTF.